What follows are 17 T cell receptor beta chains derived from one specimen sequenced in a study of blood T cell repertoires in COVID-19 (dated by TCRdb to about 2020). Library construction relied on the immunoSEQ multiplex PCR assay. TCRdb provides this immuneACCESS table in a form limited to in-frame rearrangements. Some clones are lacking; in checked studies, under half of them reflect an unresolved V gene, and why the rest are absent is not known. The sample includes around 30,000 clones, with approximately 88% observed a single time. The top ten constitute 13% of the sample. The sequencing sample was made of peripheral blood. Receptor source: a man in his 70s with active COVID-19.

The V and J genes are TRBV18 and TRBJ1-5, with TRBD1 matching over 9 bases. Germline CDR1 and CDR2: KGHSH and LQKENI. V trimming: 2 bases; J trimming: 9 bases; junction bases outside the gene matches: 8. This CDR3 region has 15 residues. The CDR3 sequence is CASSPVGTGILPQHF. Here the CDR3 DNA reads TGTGCCAGCTCACCAGTCGGGACAGGGATATTGCCCCAGCATTTT.

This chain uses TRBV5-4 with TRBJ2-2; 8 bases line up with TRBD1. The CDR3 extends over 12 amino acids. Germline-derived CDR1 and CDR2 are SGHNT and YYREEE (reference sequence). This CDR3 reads CVGQGNTGELFF. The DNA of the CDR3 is TGTGTAGGACAGGGGAACACCGGGGAGCTGTTTTTT.

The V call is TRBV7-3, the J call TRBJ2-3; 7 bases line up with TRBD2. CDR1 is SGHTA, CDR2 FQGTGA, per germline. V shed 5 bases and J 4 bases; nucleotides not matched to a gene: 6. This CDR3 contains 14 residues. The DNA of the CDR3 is TGTGCCAGCAGCCAAGGGACTATTCCAGATACGCAGTATTTT. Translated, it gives CASSQGTIPDTQYF.

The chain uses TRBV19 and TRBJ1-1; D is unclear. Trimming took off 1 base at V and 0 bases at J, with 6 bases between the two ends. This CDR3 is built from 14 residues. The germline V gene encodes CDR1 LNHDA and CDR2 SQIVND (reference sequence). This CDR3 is CASSIGGMNTEAFF. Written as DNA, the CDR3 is TGTGCCAGTAGTATAGGAGGGATGAACACTGAAGCTTTCTTT.

The CDR3 protein is CASSPTGTGTDTQYF. The CDR3, as DNA: TGTGCCAGCAGCCCCACAGGGACAGGTACAGATACGCAGTATTTT. This rearrangement joins TRBV7-2 to TRBJ2-3; 8 nucleotides agree with TRBD1. The V gene end was trimmed by 5 bases and the J gene end by 3 bases; junction bases not matched to a gene: 7. Per germline, CDR1 SGHTA and CDR2 FQGNSA. The CDR3 spans 15 residues.

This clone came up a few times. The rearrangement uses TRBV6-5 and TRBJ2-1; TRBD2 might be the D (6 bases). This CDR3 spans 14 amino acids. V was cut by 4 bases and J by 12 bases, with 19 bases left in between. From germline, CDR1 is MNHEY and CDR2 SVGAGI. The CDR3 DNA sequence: TGTGCCAGCAGTTCGGGTTTGGGGGGAGAGGGGCAGTTCTTC. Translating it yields CASSSGLGGEGQFF.

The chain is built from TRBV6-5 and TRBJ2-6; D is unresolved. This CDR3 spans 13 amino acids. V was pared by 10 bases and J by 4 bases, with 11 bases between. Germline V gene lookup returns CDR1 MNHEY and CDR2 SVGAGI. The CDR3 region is CATLVAGANVLTF. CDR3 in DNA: TGTGCCACGCTAGTTGCGGGGGCCAACGTCCTGACTTTC.

The CDR3 DNA is TGTGCCAGCAGCCCGCCCCCCGGTGGACAGACCTACGAGCAGTACTTC. Amino acid sequence: CASSPPPGGQTYEQYF. The chain couples TRBV5-6 to TRBJ2-7, with D perhaps TRBD1 (6 bases). This CDR3 contains 16 residues. V was shortened by 4 bases and J by 2 bases, with 19 bases between the two germline ends. Per the germline V gene, CDR1 is SGHDT and CDR2 is YYEEEE.

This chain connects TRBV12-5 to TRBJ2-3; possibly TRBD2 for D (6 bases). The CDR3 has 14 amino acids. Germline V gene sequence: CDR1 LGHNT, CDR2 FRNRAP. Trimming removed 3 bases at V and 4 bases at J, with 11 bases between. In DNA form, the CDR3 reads TGTGCTAGTGGTTTTATAGGAGGGTCAGATACGCAGTATTTT. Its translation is CASGFIGGSDTQYF.

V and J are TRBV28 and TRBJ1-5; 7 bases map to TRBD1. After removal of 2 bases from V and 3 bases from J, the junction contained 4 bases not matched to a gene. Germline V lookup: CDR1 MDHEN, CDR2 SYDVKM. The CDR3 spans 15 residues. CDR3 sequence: CASSLTGQPNQPQHF. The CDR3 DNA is TGTGCCAGCAGTTTAACGGGACAGCCCAATCAGCCCCAGCATTTT.

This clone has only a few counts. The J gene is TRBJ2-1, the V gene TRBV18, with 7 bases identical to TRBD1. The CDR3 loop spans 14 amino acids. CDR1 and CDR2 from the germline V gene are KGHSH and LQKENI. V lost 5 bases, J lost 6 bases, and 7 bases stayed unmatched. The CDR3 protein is CASSTGVRGNEQFF. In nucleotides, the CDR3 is TGTGCCAGCTCAACAGGGGTTAGGGGCAATGAGCAGTTCTTC.

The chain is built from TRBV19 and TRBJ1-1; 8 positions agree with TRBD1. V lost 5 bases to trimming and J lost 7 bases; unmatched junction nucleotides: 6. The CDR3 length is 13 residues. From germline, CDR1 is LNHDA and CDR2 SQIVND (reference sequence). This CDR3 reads CASSLGGTGEAFF. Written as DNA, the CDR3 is TGTGCCAGTAGTTTAGGAGGGACAGGTGAAGCTTTCTTT.

CDR3 in DNA: TGTGCCAGCAGTTTCGGAGGGGTAAGAGATCAGCCCCAGCATTTT. This translates into CASSFGGVRDQPQHF. This chain connects TRBV27 to TRBJ1-5; tentatively, D is TRBD1 (5 bases). Germline values: CDR1 MNHEY, CDR2 SMNVEV (reference sequence). V was shortened by 3 bases and J by 5 bases, with 14 bases between the two germline ends. This CDR3 is built from 15 residues.

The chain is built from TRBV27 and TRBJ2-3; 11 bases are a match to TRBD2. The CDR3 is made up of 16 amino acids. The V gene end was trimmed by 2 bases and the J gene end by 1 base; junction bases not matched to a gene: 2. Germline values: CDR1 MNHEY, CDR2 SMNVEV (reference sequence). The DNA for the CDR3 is TGTGCCAGCAGTTTAATAGCGGGAGGGCGCACAGATACGCAGTATTTT. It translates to CASSLIAGGRTDTQYF.

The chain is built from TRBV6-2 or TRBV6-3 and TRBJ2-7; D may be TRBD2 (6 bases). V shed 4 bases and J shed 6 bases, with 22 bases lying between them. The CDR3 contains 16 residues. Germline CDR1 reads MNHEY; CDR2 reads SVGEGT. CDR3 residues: CASSSPLGEGRPEQYF. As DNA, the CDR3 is TGTGCCAGCAGTTCTCCCCTCGGGGAAGGGAGGCCCGAGCAGTACTTC.

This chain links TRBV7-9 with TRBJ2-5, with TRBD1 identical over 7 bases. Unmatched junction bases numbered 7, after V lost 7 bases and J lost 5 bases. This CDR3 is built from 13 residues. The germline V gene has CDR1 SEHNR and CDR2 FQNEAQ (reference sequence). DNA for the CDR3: TGTGCCAGCACCCAGGGGGTGAGGGAGACCCAGTACTTC. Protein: CASTQGVRETQYF.

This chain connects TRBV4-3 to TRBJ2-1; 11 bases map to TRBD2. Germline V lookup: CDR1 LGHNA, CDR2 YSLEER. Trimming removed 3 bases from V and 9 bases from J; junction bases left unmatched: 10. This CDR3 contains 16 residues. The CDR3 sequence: CASSQGSSGRAVEQFF. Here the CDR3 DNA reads TGCGCCAGCAGCCAGGGCAGTAGCGGGAGGGCCGTTGAGCAGTTCTTC.